Listed below are T cell receptor beta chains from one sample, sequenced in a study of blood T cell repertoires in COVID-19. The assay was immunoSEQ multiplex PCR, and TCRdb's table has in-frame clones only and misses some. The sample records around 100,000 clones, roughly nine tenths being singletons. The sequenced sample consisted of peripheral blood. The receptors come from a man aged 45-60 years with active COVID-19. The CDR3 runs from the conserved cysteine through the conserved F or W. The order of the fields is J gene, D gene, V gene, clone size, CDR3 DNA, CDR3 protein. D genes are given only for firm matches. Clone sizes are given selectively: once, few, many, or a class where the clone is expanded.

j_gene: TRBJ2-5; d_gene: -; v_gene: TRBV4-1; abundance: -; CDR3nt: TGCGCCAGCAGCCAAGATCCCCAGGCAGAGACCCAGTACTTC; CDR3aa: CASSQDPQAETQYF
j_gene: TRBJ2-5; d_gene: -; v_gene: TRBV11-3; abundance: -; CDR3nt: TGTGCCAGCAGCATGGGGGCAATCGGGGAGACCCAGTACTTC; CDR3aa: CASSMGAIGETQYF
j_gene: TRBJ2-3; d_gene: TRBD2; v_gene: TRBV9; abundance: -; CDR3nt: TGTGCCAGCAGCCCCCCCGGGGGGGCGACAGATACGCAGTATTTT; CDR3aa: CASSPPGGATDTQYF
j_gene: TRBJ2-1; d_gene: -; v_gene: TRBV11-2; abundance: once; CDR3nt: TGTGCCAGCAGCCCCGGGACTCCCAATGAGCAGTTCTTC; CDR3aa: CASSPGTPNEQFF
j_gene: TRBJ1-1; d_gene: TRBD1; v_gene: TRBV27; abundance: -; CDR3nt: TGTGCCAGCACCGCGTCCGACAGGGTAGACCGATCTGAAGCTTTCTTT; CDR3aa: CASTASDRVDRSEAFF
j_gene: TRBJ2-7; d_gene: TRBD1; v_gene: TRBV18; abundance: -; CDR3nt: TGTGCCAGCTCACCAGGGACAGGGTATTACGAGCAGTACTTC; CDR3aa: CASSPGTGYYEQYF
j_gene: TRBJ1-1; d_gene: -; v_gene: TRBV6-4; abundance: -; CDR3nt: TGTGCCAGCAGTGACTCTGGGGGCGGCACTGAAGCTTTCTTT; CDR3aa: CASSDSGGGTEAFF
j_gene: TRBJ2-3; d_gene: TRBD2; v_gene: TRBV4-2; abundance: -; CDR3nt: TGTGCCAGCAGCCAAGGGGGCGGGACTAGTCAAGATACGCAGTATTTT; CDR3aa: CASSQGGGTSQDTQYF
j_gene: TRBJ2-3; d_gene: -; v_gene: TRBV20-1; abundance: -; CDR3nt: TGCAGTGCTAGTAGCCAGGTCACAGATACGCAGTATTTT; CDR3aa: CSASSQVTDTQYF
j_gene: TRBJ2-1; d_gene: -; v_gene: TRBV11-3; abundance: -; CDR3nt: TGTGCCAGCAGCATAGGACAGGGACTAGGAAATGAGCAGTTCTTC; CDR3aa: CASSIGQGLGNEQFF
j_gene: TRBJ2-3; d_gene: -; v_gene: TRBV7-9; abundance: -; CDR3nt: TGTGCCAGCAGCTCCAACCGACAGGTCGAAAGACGGTATTTT; CDR3aa: CASSSNRQVERRYF
j_gene: TRBJ1-4; d_gene: -; v_gene: TRBV30; abundance: -; CDR3nt: TGTGCCTGGAGTGTACGTAGGGGAAAGACTAATGAAAAACTGTTTTTT; CDR3aa: CAWSVRRGKTNEKLFF
j_gene: TRBJ1-2; d_gene: TRBD1; v_gene: TRBV4-3; abundance: once; CDR3nt: TGCGCCAGCAGCCAAGATGAGGGGGCAGTAGGCTACACCTTC; CDR3aa: CASSQDEGAVGYTF
j_gene: TRBJ1-5; d_gene: -; v_gene: TRBV19; abundance: -; CDR3nt: TGTGCCAGTAGTATGGAGTCAGGGGTAAAGGGTCCCCAGCATTTT; CDR3aa: CASSMESGVKGPQHF
j_gene: TRBJ2-5; d_gene: -; v_gene: TRBV5-6; abundance: -; CDR3nt: TGTGCCAGCAGACGACAGAAAGAGACCCAGTACTTC; CDR3aa: CASRRQKETQYF
j_gene: TRBJ2-3; d_gene: TRBD2; v_gene: TRBV7-2; abundance: -; CDR3nt: TGTGCCAGCAGCTTGACCACGGGGGGGGCGGCAGATACGCAGTATTTT; CDR3aa: CASSLTTGGAADTQYF
j_gene: TRBJ1-2; d_gene: TRBD1; v_gene: TRBV5-4; abundance: -; CDR3nt: TGTGCCAGCAGCTCAGGACAGGCCAGCTATGGCTACACCTTC; CDR3aa: CASSSGQASYGYTF
j_gene: TRBJ1-1; d_gene: -; v_gene: TRBV30; abundance: -; CDR3nt: TGTGCCTGGAGTGATCGGGGGGACACTGAAGCTTTCTTT; CDR3aa: CAWSDRGDTEAFF
j_gene: TRBJ2-6; d_gene: -; v_gene: TRBV5-4; abundance: -; CDR3nt: TGTGCCAGCAGTGGTATGGAGGCCTCTGGGGCCAACGTCCTGACTTTC; CDR3aa: CASSGMEASGANVLTF
j_gene: TRBJ2-5; d_gene: -; v_gene: TRBV5-6; abundance: -; CDR3nt: TGTGCCAGCAGCTTGTCAGGGACCCAGTACTTC; CDR3aa: CASSLSGTQYF
j_gene: TRBJ1-1; d_gene: TRBD1; v_gene: TRBV7-2; abundance: few; CDR3nt: TGTGCCAGCAGCTTAGCGGGACAGGTGAACACTGAAGCTTTCTTT; CDR3aa: CASSLAGQVNTEAFF
j_gene: TRBJ2-5; d_gene: -; v_gene: TRBV5-6; abundance: -; CDR3nt: TGTGCCAGCAGCTGGAGTCAAGAGACCCAGTACTTC; CDR3aa: CASSWSQETQYF
j_gene: TRBJ1-6; d_gene: -; v_gene: TRBV3-1/TRBV3-2; abundance: -; CDR3nt: TGTGCCAGCAGCCAAGGGGGAGGTAGCCTTAATTCACCCCTCCACTTT; CDR3aa: CASSQGGGSLNSPLHF
j_gene: TRBJ2-3; d_gene: TRBD2; v_gene: TRBV15; abundance: -; CDR3nt: TGTGCCACCAGCGCTCTCGGGGGGAGGGTAGATACGCAGTATTTT; CDR3aa: CATSALGGRVDTQYF
j_gene: TRBJ2-2; d_gene: TRBD1; v_gene: TRBV7-9; abundance: -; CDR3nt: TGTGCCAGCAGAGCAGGGGGCGCGAACACCGGGGAGCTGTTTTTT; CDR3aa: CASRAGGANTGELFF
j_gene: TRBJ2-7; d_gene: TRBD1; v_gene: TRBV18; abundance: -; CDR3nt: TGTGCCAGCTCACAAGACAGGGTGGCCTACGAGCAGTACTTC; CDR3aa: CASSQDRVAYEQYF
j_gene: TRBJ2-2; d_gene: TRBD2; v_gene: TRBV5-6; abundance: -; CDR3nt: TGTGCCAGCAGCCTCCCGGCTAGCGGGGGACCCAACACCGGGGAGCTGTTTTTT; CDR3aa: CASSLPASGGPNTGELFF
j_gene: TRBJ1-3; d_gene: -; v_gene: TRBV3-1/TRBV3-2; abundance: -; CDR3nt: TGTGCCAGCAGCTTCGGGGACACCATATATTTT; CDR3aa: CASSFGDTIYF
j_gene: TRBJ1-2; d_gene: TRBD1; v_gene: TRBV6-4; abundance: -; CDR3nt: TGTGCCAGCTCTCAAAAGGGGGCGTCAGATGGCTACACCTTC; CDR3aa: CASSQKGASDGYTF
j_gene: TRBJ2-7; d_gene: TRBD1; v_gene: TRBV5-1; abundance: -; CDR3nt: TGCGCCAGCAGCTTACAGGGGGAAATTTCCTACGAGCAGTACTTC; CDR3aa: CASSLQGEISYEQYF
j_gene: TRBJ2-5; d_gene: -; v_gene: TRBV5-6; abundance: -; CDR3nt: TGTGCCAGCAGCCGAGTAGAGACCCAGTACTTC; CDR3aa: CASSRVETQYF
j_gene: TRBJ2-5; d_gene: -; v_gene: TRBV5-4; abundance: once; CDR3nt: TGTGCCAGCAGCCCCCGGCTTGGGGGGAGGGAGACCCAGTACTTC; CDR3aa: CASSPRLGGRETQYF
j_gene: TRBJ2-1; d_gene: TRBD2; v_gene: TRBV3-1/TRBV3-2; abundance: -; CDR3nt: TGTGCCAGCAGTCCCCCGACTAGCGGGAGACCCGGCCAGTTCTTC; CDR3aa: CASSPPTSGRPGQFF
j_gene: TRBJ2-7; d_gene: TRBD1; v_gene: TRBV10-3; abundance: -; CDR3nt: TGTGCCATCGGATGGGCAGGGGGTTACGAGCAGTACTTC; CDR3aa: CAIGWAGGYEQYF
j_gene: TRBJ2-7; d_gene: -; v_gene: TRBV9; abundance: -; CDR3nt: TGTGCCAGCAGCCGCACTAGTGGCTACGAGCAGTACTTC; CDR3aa: CASSRTSGYEQYF
j_gene: TRBJ2-4; d_gene: TRBD2; v_gene: TRBV6-6; abundance: once; CDR3nt: TGTGCCAGCAGTACCCGGACTAGCGGGGCGAACATTCAGTACTTC; CDR3aa: CASSTRTSGANIQYF
j_gene: TRBJ2-1; d_gene: TRBD1; v_gene: TRBV19; abundance: -; CDR3nt: TGTGCCAGTAGAACCCGGGACAGGTTTAACAATGAGCAGTTCTTC; CDR3aa: CASRTRDRFNNEQFF
j_gene: TRBJ1-1; d_gene: TRBD1; v_gene: TRBV30; abundance: -; CDR3nt: TGTGCCTTGACACAGGGGGCTTGGACTGAAGCTTTCTTT; CDR3aa: CALTQGAWTEAFF
j_gene: TRBJ2-7; d_gene: -; v_gene: TRBV6-6; abundance: -; CDR3nt: TGTGCCAGCACGGGTCGGACCTACGAGCAGTACTTC; CDR3aa: CASTGRTYEQYF
j_gene: TRBJ1-1; d_gene: -; v_gene: TRBV7-3; abundance: -; CDR3nt: TGTGCCAGCAGCTTAACGAGGGACACTGAAGCTTTCTTT; CDR3aa: CASSLTRDTEAFF
j_gene: TRBJ1-1; d_gene: TRBD1; v_gene: TRBV6-1; abundance: -; CDR3nt: TGTGCCAGCAGTGCCCTTAGGAAAGGAGGCCAGGGGGGCACTGAAGCTTTCTTT; CDR3aa: CASSALRKGGQGGTEAFF
j_gene: TRBJ1-4; d_gene: TRBD1; v_gene: TRBV28; abundance: -; CDR3nt: TGTGCCAGCAGTAAGACAGGGAAGGCGGCTAATGAAAAACTGTTTTTT; CDR3aa: CASSKTGKAANEKLFF
j_gene: TRBJ2-1; d_gene: TRBD2; v_gene: TRBV7-2; abundance: -; CDR3nt: TGTGCCAGCAGCACCCAGAGCGGGGCCGCCTACAATGAGCAGTTCTTC; CDR3aa: CASSTQSGAAYNEQFF
j_gene: TRBJ1-5; d_gene: TRBD1; v_gene: TRBV7-8; abundance: -; CDR3nt: TGTGCCAGCAGCTTCAGGGGGCGCAACAGCAATCAGCCCCAGCATTTT; CDR3aa: CASSFRGRNSNQPQHF
j_gene: TRBJ1-3; d_gene: -; v_gene: TRBV23-1; abundance: -; CDR3nt: TGCGCCAGCAGATATAAACAGGGCGCTGGAAACACCATATATTTT; CDR3aa: CASRYKQGAGNTIYF
j_gene: TRBJ1-3; d_gene: -; v_gene: TRBV7-9; abundance: -; CDR3nt: TGTGCCAGCAGACTTGGAAACACCATATATTTT; CDR3aa: CASRLGNTIYF
j_gene: TRBJ1-2; d_gene: TRBD1; v_gene: TRBV7-9; abundance: -; CDR3nt: TGTGCCAGCACCCGGGACAGGGGGGTCTATGGCTACACCTTC; CDR3aa: CASTRDRGVYGYTF
j_gene: TRBJ1-2; d_gene: -; v_gene: TRBV7-6; abundance: few; CDR3nt: TGTGCCAGCAGCCAGCGCGGGGGAGGGAGACTAACTAACTATGGCTACACCTTC; CDR3aa: CASSQRGGGRLTNYGYTF